This entry lists 12 T cell receptor beta chains sequenced from one sample in a study of blood T cell repertoires in COVID-19. Sequenced by immunoSEQ multiplex PCR; TCRdb stores in-frame clones only, minus some. The sample carries fewer than 200,000 clones, just over 90% recorded once. Sequencing was carried out using peripheral blood. These receptors all stem from a young man with COVID-19, enrolled during active disease.

The CDR3 loop reads CATGTGPDTQYF. CDR3 in DNA: TGTGCCACCGGGACAGGTCCAGATACGCAGTATTTT. This sequence joins TRBV10-3 and TRBJ2-3; 8 bases align to TRBD1. Germline values: CDR1 ENHRY, CDR2 SYGVKD. The CDR3 is 12 amino acids. J lost 4 bases, V lost 10 bases, and 4 bases had no gene match.

The V call is TRBV28, the J call TRBJ2-1, with 15 bases fitting TRBD2. The CDR3 has 20 amino acids. Germline loops: CDR1 MDHEN, CDR2 SYDVKM. Losses at the gene ends were 2 bases for V and 4 bases for J; bases not matched to a gene: 12. The DNA for the CDR3 is TGTGCCAGCAGTTTAGAATGGACTAGCGGGAGGGCCATGCAATACAATGAGCAGTTCTTC. Amino acid sequence: CASSLEWTSGRAMQYNEQFF.

This chain connects TRBV30 to TRBJ1-5; D is unclear. This CDR3 has 13 residues. Germline V gene sequence: CDR1 GTSNPN, CDR2 SVGIG (reference sequence). The V and J ends lost 2 bases and 2 bases respectively, with 7 bases between them. The CDR3 region is CAWSLLGNQPQHF. CDR3 in DNA: TGTGCCTGGAGTCTATTGGGCAATCAGCCCCAGCATTTT.

The J gene is TRBJ1-2, the V gene TRBV3-1 (or the pseudogene TRBV3-2); 7 nucleotides match TRBD1. V dropped 3 bases and J dropped 7; count of bases not matched to a gene: 17. The CDR3 length is 17 residues. CDR1 is LGHDT and CDR2 is YNNKEL in the germline V gene (reference sequence). CDR3 sequence reads: CASSQYRTQGSSRGYTF. CDR3 DNA: TGTGCCAGCAGCCAGTACAGGACACAGGGGTCTTCGCGTGGCTACACCTTC.

The V gene is TRBV5-8, the J gene TRBJ2-2, with TRBD1 matching over 7 bases. With V trimmed by 1 base and J by 1 base, 1 base remained unmatched. The length of the CDR3 is 15 residues. Germline CDR1 is SGHTS and CDR2 is YDEGEE. The CDR3 region has the DNA TGTGCCAGCAGCTTGAGACAGGGGAACACCGGGGAGCTGTTTTTT. Residues: CASSLRQGNTGELFF.

The chain links TRBV3-1 (or the pseudogene TRBV3-2) to TRBJ1-5; no reliable D call. V was trimmed by 4 bases and J by 2 bases, leaving 18 bases between them. This CDR3 region has 17 residues. Germline V gene lookup returns CDR1 LGHDT and CDR2 YNNKEL (reference sequence). CDR3 in DNA: TGTGCCAGCAGCCTTACCGGTGGACGGGGAGGCAATCAGCCCCAGCATTTT. It codes for CASSLTGGRGGNQPQHF.

V is TRBV7-2 and J is TRBJ2-7; TRBD2 matches at 9 bases. CDR1 SGHTA and CDR2 FQGNSA come from the germline V gene. The CDR3 is made up of 13 amino acids. Trimming cost V 6 bases and J 7 bases; bases outside gene matches: 7. CDR3 protein: CASRQTAGGEQYF. For the CDR3, the DNA is TGTGCCAGCAGGCAAACAGCGGGAGGTGAGCAGTACTTC.

The chain carries TRBV4-1 and TRBJ1-2; D unresolved. The CDR3 extends over 12 amino acids. Germline V gene data show CDR1 as MGHRA and CDR2 as YSYEKL. Trimming shortened V by 8 bases and J by 8 bases, and 15 bases separated the two germline ends. The DNA of the CDR3 is TGCGCCAGCGGAGGTAACCCTCGCGGCTACACCTTC. Its translation: CASGGNPRGYTF.

The genes are TRBV7-9 and TRBJ1-2, with D unresolved. Trimming shortened V by 5 bases and J by 7 bases, and 17 bases separated the two germline ends. The CDR3 spans 14 residues. Germline V gene sequence: CDR1 SEHNR, CDR2 FQNEAQ (reference sequence). CDR3: CASSPGSPSGGYTF. DNA of the CDR3: TGTGCCAGCAGCCCTGGCAGCCCCTCGGGTGGCTACACCTTC.

The chain recombines TRBV4-1 with TRBJ1-4; the D gene is possibly TRBD1 (5 bases). In germline, CDR1 is MGHRA, CDR2 YSYEKL. The V end lost 0 bases, the J end lost 8 bases, and 13 bases lay between the germline ends. The CDR3 sequence is 15 residues long. CDR3 nucleotides: TGCGCCAGCAGCCAAGATGGTAGGGGCCGGGAAAAACTGTTTTTT. Protein sequence: CASSQDGRGREKLFF.

The genes are TRBV27 and TRBJ2-7; tentative D call: TRBD2 (5 bases). CDR3 length: 11 residues. Trimming took 8 bases from V and 3 from J, leaving 8 bases between them. Germline lookup yields CDR1 MNHEY and CDR2 SMNVEV (reference sequence). In DNA form, the CDR3 reads TGTGCCAGCGGGAGCGGCTACGAGCAGTACTTC. It is translated as CASGSGYEQYF.

This chain links TRBV5-1 with TRBJ1-5, with TRBD1 identical over 7 bases. CDR3 length equals 15 residues. V trimming: 4 bases; J trimming: 2 bases; junction bases outside the gene matches: 6. CDR1 SGHRS and CDR2 YFSETQ come from the germline V gene. This chain's CDR3 is CASSPEGARNQPQHF. The CDR3 DNA reads as TGCGCCAGCAGCCCGGAGGGGGCTCGCAATCAGCCCCAGCATTTT.